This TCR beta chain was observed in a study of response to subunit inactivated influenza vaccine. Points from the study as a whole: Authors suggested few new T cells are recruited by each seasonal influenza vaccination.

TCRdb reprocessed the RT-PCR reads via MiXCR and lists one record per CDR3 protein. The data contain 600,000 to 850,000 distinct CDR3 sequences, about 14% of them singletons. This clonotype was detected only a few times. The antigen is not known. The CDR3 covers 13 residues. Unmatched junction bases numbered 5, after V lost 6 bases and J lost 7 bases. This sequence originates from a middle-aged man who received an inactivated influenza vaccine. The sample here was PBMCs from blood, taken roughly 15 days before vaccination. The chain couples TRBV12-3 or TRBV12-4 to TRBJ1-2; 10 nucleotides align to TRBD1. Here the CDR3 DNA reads TGTGCCAGCAGACGGGGACAGGGGATTGGCTACACCTTC. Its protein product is CASRRGQGIGYTF.